One and the same sample provided the 20 T cell receptor beta chains below, sequenced in a study of vaccination and CD4 T cells after COVID-19. Treatment here: approximately nine-day PBMC culture with coronavirus spike peptide pools or control peptides (ViraFEST assay). No antigen is known for these receptors. Sequenced with the Oncomine TCR Beta short-read assay was DNA taken from cultured CD4+ T cells. TCRdb itself ran the PCR reads through MiXCR, one entry per CDR3 protein. The sample lists some 8,000 distinct CDR3 sequences; approximately 55% were seen once. The source material was CD4+ T cells from blood, cultured in vitro. These receptors were collected from a human donor who had recovered from COVID-19.

This clonotype was detected a few times. The chain joins TRBV15 to TRBJ1-4, with D tentatively TRBD1 (6 bases). This CDR3 contains 15 residues. Germline CDR1 is LNHNV and CDR2 is YYDKDF (reference sequence). Trimming took 7 bases from V and 5 from J, leaving 17 bases between them. CDR3: CATTEGLQGNEKLFF. The CDR3 DNA is TGTGCCACCACCGAAGGACTTCAGGGGAATGAAAAACTGTTTTTT.

The V gene is TRBV20-1, the J gene TRBJ2-3; D might be TRBD1 or TRBD2, each matching 5 bases. V was shortened by 5 bases and J by 2 bases, with 17 bases between the two germline ends. Germline CDR1 is DFQATT and CDR2 is SNEGSKA (reference sequence). CDR3 length: 15 residues. The CDR3 sequence: CSAGGSGLATDTQYF. The CDR3 bases are TGCAGTGCTGGGGGAAGTGGCTTAGCCACAGATACGCAGTATTTT.

V usage is TRBV9 and J usage is TRBJ2-1; D is possibly TRBD1 (6 bases). V shed 2 bases and J shed 2 bases, with 11 bases lying between them. CDR3 length: 15 amino acids. Germline assignment: CDR1 SGDLS and CDR2 YYNGEE. The CDR3 region is CASSVSTGPYNEQFF. The CDR3 nucleotides are TGTGCCAGCAGCGTTAGTACAGGGCCCTACAATGAGCAGTTCTTC.

This clonotype occurred a few times. The chain uses TRBV27 and TRBJ1-1, with D possibly matching TRBD1 (5 bases). Germline V gene data show CDR1 as MNHEY and CDR2 as SMNVEV (reference sequence). CDR3 length equals 14 residues. V was clipped by 4 bases and J by 4 bases, with 13 bases between them. The CDR3 bases are TGTGCCAGCAGTTCCCCCAGGGCGGGCACTGAAGCTTTCTTT. It is translated as CASSSPRAGTEAFF.

V and J are TRBV12-3 or TRBV12-4 and TRBJ1-4; weak D call: TRBD1 (6 bases). The V end was cut by 2 bases, the J end by 5 bases, with 12 bases between. The CDR3 is made up of 15 amino acids. The CDR3 nucleotides read TGTGCCAGCAGTTTATCGGACAGCCCGAATGAAAAACTGTTTTTT. Translated: CASSLSDSPNEKLFF.

This sequence joins TRBV5-4 and TRBJ2-1; D could derive from TRBD1 or TRBD2 (5 bases each). The CDR3 sequence is 14 residues long. Germline V lookup: CDR1 SGHNT, CDR2 YYREEE (reference sequence). V lost 6 bases to trimming and J lost 4 bases, with 14 bases between them. CDR3: CASKFRGPYNEQFF. DNA for the CDR3: TGTGCCAGCAAATTCCGGGGACCATACAATGAGCAGTTCTTC.

This chain joins TRBV29-1 and TRBJ2-1, with 11 bases aligning to TRBD2. Germline lookup yields CDR1 SQVTM and CDR2 ANQGSEA. V trimming: 5 bases; J trimming: 4 bases; junction bases outside the gene matches: 4. The length of the CDR3 is 14 residues. The CDR3 sequence is CSVSGTSGYNEQFF. The CDR3 bases are TGCAGCGTTTCCGGGACTAGCGGTTACAATGAGCAGTTCTTC.

This clonotype was seen only once. The gene calls are TRBV29-1 and TRBJ1-1; perhaps TRBD1 as D (5 bases). Looked up from germline, CDR1 is SQVTM and CDR2 is ANQGSEA. There are 17 residues in the CDR3. V shed 5 bases and J shed 4 bases, with 26 bases lying between them. The CDR3 nucleotides read TGCAGCGTTTCCGACCTACCCAGGACAACAGTAGGCACTGAAGCTTTCTTT. This translates into CSVSDLPRTTVGTEAFF.

This sequence joins TRBV5-1 and TRBJ2-1; 7 positions match TRBD1. The CDR3 is 15 residues long. The ends lost 4 bases at V and 8 bases at J; junction bases unmatched: 12. Germline-derived CDR1 and CDR2 are SGHRS and YFSETQ. Here the CDR3 DNA reads TGCGCCAGCAGCACAGCGGACAGGCAGTCCCATGAGCAGTTCTTC. This sequence encodes CASSTADRQSHEQFF.

The V and J genes are TRBV7-9 and TRBJ2-1, with TRBD2 matching 12 bases. The V gene end was trimmed by 1 base and the J gene end by 9 bases; junction bases not matched to a gene: 7. The CDR3 is 16 amino acids. Looked up from germline, CDR1 is SEHNR and CDR2 is FQNEAQ (reference sequence). The CDR3 region has the DNA TGTGCCAGCAGCTTAGGACTAGCGGGGGCCACCGGTGAGCAGTTCTTC. Protein: CASSLGLAGATGEQFF.

This clonotype came up a few times. The V and J genes are TRBV7-9 and TRBJ2-3, with D unresolved. The CDR3 is 13 residues long. The germline V gene has CDR1 SEHNR and CDR2 FQNEAQ (reference sequence). CDR3 in amino acids: CVYVVIGTDTQYF. CDR3 bases: TGTGTCTACGTTGTGATAGGTACAGATACGCAGTATTTT.

This clonotype was seen a single time. V is TRBV27 and J is TRBJ1-1; 7 bases agree with TRBD1. V trimming: 8 bases; J trimming: 1 base; junction bases outside the gene matches: 13. From germline, CDR1 is MNHEY and CDR2 SMNVEV (reference sequence). This CDR3 contains 16 residues. CDR3 sequence reads: CASYRANRGPNTEAFF. In DNA form, the CDR3 reads TGTGCCAGCTATAGAGCGAACAGGGGACCGAACACTGAAGCTTTCTTT.

This clonotype was picked up a small number of times. The rearrangement uses TRBV20-1 and TRBJ1-5; D is ambiguous. V was pared by 3 bases and J by 3 bases, with 18 bases between. The CDR3 has 16 residues. CDR1 is DFQATT, CDR2 SNEGSKA, per germline (reference sequence). The CDR3 loop is CSARARTLAPNQPQHF. DNA of the CDR3: TGCAGTGCTAGGGCAAGGACCTTAGCCCCCAATCAGCCCCAGCATTTT.

This clonotype was observed a few times. The chain employs TRBV6-1 and TRBJ2-1; perhaps TRBD1 as D (6 bases). CDR3 length: 17 amino acids. Germline CDR1 reads MNHNS; CDR2 reads SASEGT. Deletions cut 2 bases from V and 0 bases from J, with 14 bases between. CDR3 sequence reads: CASSESGGVGSYNEQFF. CDR3 DNA: TGTGCCAGCAGTGAATCTGGGGGCGTTGGCTCCTACAATGAGCAGTTCTTC.

This chain links TRBV12-3 or TRBV12-4 with TRBJ1-1; no clear D. V gave up 3 bases and J gave up 2 bases, with 13 bases separating them. The CDR3 consists of 15 residues. CDR3 loop: CASSFAGLINTEAFF. DNA for the CDR3: TGTGCCAGCAGTTTCGCTGGGCTGATAAACACTGAAGCTTTCTTT.

Comments on this clonotype: Its ends do not fully match the called genes, so a read error is possible. The CDR3 is CVSTGTRVEAFF. CDR3 in DNA: TGTGTCAGCACCGGAACGCGGGTAGAAGCTTTCTTT. The gene calls are TRBV6-1 and TRBJ1-1; no clear D gene. The CDR3 runs 12 residues. CDR1 and CDR2 (germline): MNHNS, SASEGT.

This clonotype was observed a few times. This rearrangement joins TRBV7-9 to TRBJ2-5; D possibly corresponds to TRBD2 (5 bases). The germline V gene encodes CDR1 SEHNR and CDR2 FQNEAQ (reference sequence). The V gene lost 1 base and the J gene lost 5 bases, with 11 bases spanning the gap. The CDR3 is made up of 14 amino acids. The DNA of the CDR3 is TGTGCCAGCAGCTTAGGGGATCAGCGGGAGACCCAGTACTTC. Encoded protein: CASSLGDQRETQYF.

This clonotype was observed a few times. The rearrangement joins TRBV7-9 to TRBJ1-4; 7 nucleotides align to TRBD1. Trimming at V came to 10 bases and at J to 5 bases, leaving 10 bases not matched to a gene. Germline values: CDR1 SEHNR, CDR2 FQNEAQ (reference sequence). The CDR3 is made up of 14 amino acids. For the CDR3, the DNA is TGTGCCACGTCGGAAAGGGGGCGGAATGAAAAACTGTTTTTT. This encodes CATSERGRNEKLFF.

The genes are TRBV6-5 and TRBJ2-7; D might be TRBD2 (7 bases). The length of the CDR3 is 15 residues. Germline CDR1 and CDR2: MNHEY and SVGAGI. V lost 2 bases and J 2 bases, leaving 13 bases between the germline ends. The CDR3 sequence is CASSYKGGAPYEQYF. DNA for the CDR3: TGTGCCAGCAGTTACAAGGGGGGGGCCCCCTACGAGCAGTACTTC.

The chain couples TRBV6-1 to TRBJ2-2; 7 bases are shared with TRBD2. J gave up 1 base and V 2 bases, and 4 bases lay outside the gene matches. The CDR3 consists of 16 residues. Germline V gene lookup returns CDR1 MNHNS and CDR2 SASEGT. The CDR3 bases are TGTGCCAGCAGTGAAACCGGCGGGGGGAACACCGGGGAGCTGTTTTTT. Its translation: CASSETGGGNTGELFF.